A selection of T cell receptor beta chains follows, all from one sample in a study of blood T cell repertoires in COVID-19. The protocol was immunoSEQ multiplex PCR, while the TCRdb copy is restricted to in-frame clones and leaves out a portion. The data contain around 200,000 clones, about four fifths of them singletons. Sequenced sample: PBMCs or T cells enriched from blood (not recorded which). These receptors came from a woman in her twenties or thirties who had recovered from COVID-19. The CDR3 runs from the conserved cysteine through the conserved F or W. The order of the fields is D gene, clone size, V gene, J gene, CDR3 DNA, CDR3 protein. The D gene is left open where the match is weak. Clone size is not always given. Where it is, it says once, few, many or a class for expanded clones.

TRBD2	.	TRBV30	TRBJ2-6	TGTGCCTGGAGTGGGTTAGCGGGAGCTGCGGGGGCCAACGTCCTGACTTTC	CAWSGLAGAAGANVLTF
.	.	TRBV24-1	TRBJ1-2	TGTGCCACCAGTGATTTTCCCGGGGGCTATGGCTACACCTTC	CATSDFPGGYGYTF
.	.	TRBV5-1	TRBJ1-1	TGCGCCAGCAGCTCTCAGACCAGGGGTGAGGGATTGGGCACTGAAGCTTTCTTT	CASSSQTRGEGLGTEAFF
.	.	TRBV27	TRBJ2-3	TGTGCCAGCAGTTCCAGGCGTTTTGGGACAGATACGCAGTATTTT	CASSSRRFGTDTQYF
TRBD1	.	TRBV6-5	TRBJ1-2	TGTGCCAGCAGCCGCGAAGGGACAGGGGTATATGGCTACACCTTC	CASSREGTGVYGYTF
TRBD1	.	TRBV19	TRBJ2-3	TGTGCCAGTAGGCCGGGACAGATCACAGATACGCAGTATTTT	CASRPGQITDTQYF
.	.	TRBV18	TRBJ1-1	TGTGCCAGCTCCTATAGGCGGGGGGTGGACACTGAAGCTTTCTTT	CASSYRRGVDTEAFF
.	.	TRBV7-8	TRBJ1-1	TGTGCCAGCAGCTTAGTTCTCGGGGGTTGGTCAGAAACTGAAGCTTTCTTT	CASSLVLGGWSETEAFF
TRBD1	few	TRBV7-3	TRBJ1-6	TGTGCCAGCAGCCTACTGGGACAGAATAATTCACCCCTCCACTTT	CASSLLGQNNSPLHF
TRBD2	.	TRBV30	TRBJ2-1	TGTGCCTGGGGGCGGGGGGGACTCTACAATGAGCAGTTCTTC	CAWGRGGLYNEQFF
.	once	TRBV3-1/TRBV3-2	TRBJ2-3	TGTGCCAGCAGCCAAGATCCACAGCCCAAGTCTGGACACAGGGAAAGCACAGATACGCAGTATTTT	CASSQDPQPKSGHRESTDTQYF
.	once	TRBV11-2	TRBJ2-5	TGTGCCAGCAGCAGGGAGTTGCGAGAGACCCAGTACTTC	CASSRELRETQYF
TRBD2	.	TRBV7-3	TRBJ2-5	TGTGCCAGCAGCCCGACTAGCGGGCCGGAGACCCAGTACTTC	CASSPTSGPETQYF
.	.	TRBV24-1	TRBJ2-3	TGTGCCACGGGGGGATTCGGGGCCTGGGATACGCAGTATTTT	CATGGFGAWDTQYF
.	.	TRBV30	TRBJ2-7	TGTGCCTCCGCGACGGAGAACTACGAGCAGTACTTC	CASATENYEQYF
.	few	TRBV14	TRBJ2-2	TGTGCCAGCCAGGACTACACAAACACCGGGGAGCTGTTTTTT	CASQDYTNTGELFF
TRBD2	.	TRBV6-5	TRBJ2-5	TGTGCCAGCAGTCCTTCGCGCGGGGGGCTGGAGACCCAGTACTTC	CASSPSRGGLETQYF
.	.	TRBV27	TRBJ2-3	TGTGCCAGCAGACCAATGCCCAGGGGCACAGATACGCAGTATTTT	CASRPMPRGTDTQYF
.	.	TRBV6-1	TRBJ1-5	TGTGCCAGCAGTGAAGGCTCAGGGAACAATCAGCCCCAGCATTTT	CASSEGSGNNQPQHF
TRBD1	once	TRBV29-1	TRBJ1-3	TGCAGCGCCGGGACAGGGTCTGGAAACACCATATATTTT	CSAGTGSGNTIYF
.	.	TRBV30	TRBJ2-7	TGTGCCTGGAGGTCGGTGCACGAGCAGTACTTC	CAWRSVHEQYF
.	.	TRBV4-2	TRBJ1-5	TGTGCCAGCAGCCAAGCCCTGGGGGGTCAGCCCCAGCATTTT	CASSQALGGQPQHF
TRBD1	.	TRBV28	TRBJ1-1	TGTGTAGCCGGGACAGCTTACTCCGAAGCTTTCTTT	CVAGTAYSEAFF
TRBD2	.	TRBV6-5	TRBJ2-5	TGTGCCAGTTACCTTAATGCGGGGGGGCAAGAGACCCAGTACTTC	CASYLNAGGQETQYF
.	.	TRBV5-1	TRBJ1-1	TGCGCCAGCAGCTTGGTTGGGGAGGGGAACACTGAAGCTTTCTTT	CASSLVGEGNTEAFF
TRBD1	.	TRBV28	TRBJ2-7	TGTGCCAGCAGTTTATACGGGACAGGGGGCTACGAGCAGTACTTC	CASSLYGTGGYEQYF
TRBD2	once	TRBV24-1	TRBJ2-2	TGTGCCACCAGCGCTAGCGGGAGGGCCCGCACCGGGGAGCTGTTTTTT	CATSASGRARTGELFF
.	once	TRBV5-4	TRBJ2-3	TGTGCCAGCAGCTTGGTCGTTTTGCGGGGCGGGCAGGATACGCAGTATTTT	CASSLVVLRGGQDTQYF
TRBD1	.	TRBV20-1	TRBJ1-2	TGCAGTGCTAGCACAGGGGTCGGCTACACCTTC	CSASTGVGYTF
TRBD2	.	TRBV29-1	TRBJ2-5	TGCAGCGTTGGTACTAGCGGAGAGACCCAGTACTTC	CSVGTSGETQYF